These 10 T cell receptor beta chains were all obtained from the same sample, sequenced in a study of metastatic and nonmetastatic thyroid tumors. TCRdb used MiXCR to call clones anew from the PCR reads. The data show some 40,000 clones, approximately 25% seen once. Thyroid surgery was performed in patients who had received no treatment beforehand. Sequenced input: tumor tissue. All receptors come from a female donor with papillary thyroid cancer or a benign thyroid nodule (not recorded which). Some clones in this sample may be carry-over from other donors' samples.

This clone came up a few times. This chain uses TRBV15 with TRBJ2-2; 7 nucleotides match TRBD1. V shed 4 bases and J 4 bases; nucleotides not matched to a gene: 3. Germline loops: CDR1 LNHNV, CDR2 YYDKDF (reference sequence). The CDR3 extends over 14 amino acids. CDR3 sequence (DNA): TGTGCCACCAGCATAACAGGGGTCACCGGGGAGCTGTTTTTT. Amino acids: CATSITGVTGELFF.

The chain recombines TRBV5-1 with TRBJ1-1; D not resolved. The length of the CDR3 is 14 residues. The germline CDR1 and CDR2 sequences are SGHRS and YFSETQ. V shed 2 bases and J shed 1 base, with 9 bases lying between them. The CDR3: CASSFFETNTEAFF. The CDR3, as DNA: TGCGCCAGCAGCTTCTTCGAGACGAACACTGAAGCTTTCTTT.

The J gene is TRBJ1-1, the V gene TRBV3-1, with 7 bases lining up with TRBD1. The CDR3 consists of 13 residues. In germline, CDR1 is LGHDT, CDR2 YNNKEL (reference sequence). Trimming removed 6 bases from V and 5 bases from J; junction bases left unmatched: 6. The CDR3 nucleotides are TGTGCCAGCAGACCCCAGGGGGGGACTGAAGCTTTCTTT. It codes for CASRPQGGTEAFF.

This clone was observed a handful of times. Sequence at one end of the junction differs from germline and may be a read error. The chain's CDR3 is CTSSPLGVEAFF. Written as DNA, the CDR3 is TGTACCAGCAGTCCCCTCGGGGTTGAAGCTTTCTTT. The chain recombines TRBV28 with TRBJ1-1; unclear D gene. This CDR3 region has 12 residues. Per germline, CDR1 MDHEN and CDR2 SYDVKM.

There are many counts of this clone. The J gene is TRBJ2-1, the V gene TRBV9; TRBD1 aligns across 7 bases. Germline V lookup: CDR1 SGDLS, CDR2 YYNGEE. Trimming took 3 bases from V and 0 from J; bases not matched to a gene: 12. CDR3 length equals 18 residues. Written as DNA, the CDR3 is TGTGCCAGCAGCGCGACCCACACTGGACAGGCCTCCTACAATGAGCAGTTCTTC. This encodes CASSATHTGQASYNEQFF. Based on the CDR3 plus reference TRBV9 and TRBJ2-1, the full variable domain is DSGVTQTPKHLITATGQRVTLRCSPRSGDLSVYWYQQSLDQGLQFLIQYYNGEERAKGNILERFSAQQFPDLHSELNLSSLELGDSALYFCASSATHTGQASYNEQFFGPGTRLTVL.

Turning to this clone: One junction end does not reproduce the germline sequence, and a read error may be involved. The J gene is TRBJ2-7, the V gene TRBV6-2 or TRBV6-3; D is unclear. The CDR3 has 13 residues. CDR1 is MNHEY and CDR2 is SVGEGT in the germline V gene. The CDR3: CASSYSIAYEKYF. The CDR3 DNA reads as TGTGCCAGCAGTTACTCGATAGCCTACGAGAAGTACTTC.

This clone was seen a handful of times. A much larger clone sits a single nucleotide away, making a read error possible. The rearrangement joins TRBV9 to TRBJ2-2; no definite D call. V lost 0 bases to trimming and J lost 6 bases, with 3 bases between them. There are 12 residues in the CDR3. Germline values: CDR1 SGDLS, CDR2 YYNGEE. CDR3 protein: CASSVDAGELFF. As DNA, the CDR3 is TGTGCCAGCAGCGTAGACGCCGGGGAGCTGTTTTTT.

This clone was detected only a few times. The V gene is TRBV11-2, the J gene TRBJ2-7; 10 positions agree with TRBD2. Germline lookup yields CDR1 SGHAT and CDR2 FQNNGV. Losses at the gene ends were 5 bases for V and 5 bases for J; bases not matched to a gene: 18. There are 18 residues in the CDR3. Here the CDR3 DNA reads TGTGCCAGCAGCCCACTAAGGTCATCGGCCGGGACTAGCGACGAGCAGTACTTC. Translating gives CASSPLRSSAGTSDEQYF.

This clone appeared many times. The chain uses TRBV30 and TRBJ1-2, with D possibly TRBD1 on 5 matching bases. V shed 3 bases and J shed 6 bases, with 17 bases lying between them. This CDR3 spans 14 amino acids. CDR1 and CDR2 from the germline V gene are GTSNPN and SVGIG (reference sequence). The CDR3: CAWRARVVSDGYTF. CDR3 nucleotide sequence: TGTGCCTGGAGGGCCAGGGTGGTGTCTGATGGCTACACCTTC.

The chain links TRBV30 to TRBJ1-1; D might be TRBD1 (6 bases). The V end lost 5 bases, the J end lost 9 bases, and 16 bases lay between the germline ends. The CDR3 length is 12 residues. CDR1 GTSNPN and CDR2 SVGIG come from the germline V gene (reference sequence). The CDR3 sequence: CAWGGPGAKAFF. The CDR3 nucleotides are TGTGCCTGGGGGGGCCCAGGGGCAAAAGCTTTCTTT.